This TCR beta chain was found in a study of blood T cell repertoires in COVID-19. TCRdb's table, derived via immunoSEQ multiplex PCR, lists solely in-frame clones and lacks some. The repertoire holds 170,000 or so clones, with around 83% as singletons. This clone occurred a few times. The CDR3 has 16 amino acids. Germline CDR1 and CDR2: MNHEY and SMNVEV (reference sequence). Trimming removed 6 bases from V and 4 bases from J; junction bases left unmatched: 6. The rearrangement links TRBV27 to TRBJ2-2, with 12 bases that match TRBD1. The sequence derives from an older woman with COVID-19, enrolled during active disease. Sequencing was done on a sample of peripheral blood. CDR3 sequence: CASRGGQGALTGELFF. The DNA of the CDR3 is TGTGCCAGCAGGGGGGGACAGGGGGCGCTCACCGGGGAGCTGTTTTTT.